Sequencing of this T cell receptor (beta chain) was carried out in a study of siplizumab effects on memory and regulatory T cells. Note on this clone: The target antigen is unknown.

Across three donor pairs, the naive, memory, effector memory and TEMRA subsets were sequenced without stimulation. The assay covered some 100,000 TCR templates per sample. This table comes from immunoSEQ multiplex PCR, and its TCRdb copy is limited to in-frame clones, with some not included. The sample records some 53,000 clones, under 98% being singletons. Study-wide points: Unstimulated naive T cells seemed to show more diversity than memory cells did, and they also seemed to be among the major contributors to the alloresponse.

V lost 6 bases to trimming and J lost 3 bases; unmatched junction nucleotides: 3. CDR3 length: 13 residues. CDR1 is SEHNR, CDR2 FQNEAQ, per germline (reference sequence). The chain combines TRBV7-9 with TRBJ2-7, with TRBD2 identical over 9 bases. This receptor was taken from a human donor in good health. Sequenced material: naive CD4+ T cells sorted from blood. CDR3 residues: CASRTSGIYEQYF. The CDR3 nucleotides are TGTGCCAGCAGGACTAGCGGAATCTACGAGCAGTACTTC.